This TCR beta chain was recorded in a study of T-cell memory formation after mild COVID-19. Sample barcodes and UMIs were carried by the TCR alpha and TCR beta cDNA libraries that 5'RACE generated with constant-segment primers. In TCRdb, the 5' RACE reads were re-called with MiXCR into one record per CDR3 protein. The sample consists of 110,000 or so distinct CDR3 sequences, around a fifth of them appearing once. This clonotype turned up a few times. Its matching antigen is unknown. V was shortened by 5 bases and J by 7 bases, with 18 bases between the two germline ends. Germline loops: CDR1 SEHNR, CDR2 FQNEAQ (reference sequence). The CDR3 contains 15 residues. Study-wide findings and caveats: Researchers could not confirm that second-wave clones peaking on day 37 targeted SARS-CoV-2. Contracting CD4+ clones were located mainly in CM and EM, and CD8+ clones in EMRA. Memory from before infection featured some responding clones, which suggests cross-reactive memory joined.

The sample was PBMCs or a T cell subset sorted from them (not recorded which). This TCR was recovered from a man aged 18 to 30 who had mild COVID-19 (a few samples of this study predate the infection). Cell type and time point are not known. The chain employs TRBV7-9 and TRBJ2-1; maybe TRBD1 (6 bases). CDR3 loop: CASSRPQGYENEQFF. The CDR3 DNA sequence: TGTGCCAGCAGCCGTCCACAGGGATACGAGAATGAGCAGTTCTTC. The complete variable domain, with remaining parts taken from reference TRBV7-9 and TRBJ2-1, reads DTGVSQNPRHKITKRGQNVTFRCDPISEHNRLYWYRQTLGQGPEFLTYFQNEAQLEKSRLLSDRFSAERPKGSFSTLEIQRTEQGDSAMYLCASSRPQGYENEQFFGPGTRLTVL.